The rows below give T cell receptor beta chains drawn from one sample of a study of T cell repertoires in cytomegalovirus infection. In TCRdb, the reads were re-called with MiXCR into one record per CDR3 protein. The repertoire has over 150,000 distinct CDR3 sequences, roughly 15% of them found once; the top ten carry approximately 25%. Input material: CD8+ T cells from PBMCs. Source of these receptors: a human donor in good health (CMV status not recorded). Some clones in this sample may be carry-over from other donors' samples. CDR3s include the opening cysteine and the closing phenylalanine or tryptophan. A D gene is named only where the DNA matches it firmly. The size of a clone is reported for some rows only, either as once, few or many, or as a class for expanded clones.

TRBV4-2	TRBD1	TRBJ1-4	.	TGTGCCAGCAGCCAGGAGGACAGGGCTAATGAAAAACTGTTTTTT	CASSQEDRANEKLFF
TRBV7-9	TRBD1	TRBJ2-1	few	TGTGCCAGCACCGGACTGACAGGGGGCGGGAATGAGCAGTTCTTC	CASTGLTGGGNEQFF
TRBV11-2	TRBD2	TRBJ2-3	.	TGTGCCAGCAGCCGAGGGACTAGCGGGGTTAGCACAGATACGCAGTATTTT	CASSRGTSGVSTDTQYF
TRBV7-2	.	TRBJ2-7	many	TGTGCCAGCAGCTTAGGGCGGAGCGGAGCCTACGAGCAGTACTTC	CASSLGRSGAYEQYF
TRBV7-8	TRBD1	TRBJ1-2	many	TGTGCCAGCAATATACGACAGGGGTCTAACTATGGCTACACCTTC	CASNIRQGSNYGYTF
TRBV12-3/TRBV12-4	.	TRBJ2-5	.	TGTGCCAGCAGCCCTTCACTGGAACTGGTGGGGGAGACCCAGTACTTC	CASSPSLELVGETQYF
TRBV24-1	.	TRBJ2-1	few	TGTGCCACCTCGGGACGGCCTCCTTACAATGAGCAGTTCTTC	CATSGRPPYNEQFF
TRBV7-6	.	TRBJ2-7	.	TGTGCCAGCACCGAGGGGAGCGAGCAGTACTTC	CASTEGSEQYF
TRBV7-6	TRBD2	TRBJ2-1	.	TGTGCCAGCAGCCGAAGGACTAGCGGGGGGGATGATAATGAGCAGTTCTTC	CASSRRTSGGDDNEQFF
TRBV28	.	TRBJ1-1	once	TGTGCCAGCAGTTTCAAAATACGGGCAGGGGAGACTGAAGCTTTCTTT	CASSFKIRAGETEAFF
TRBV7-9	.	TRBJ1-2	.	TGTGCCAGCAGCCACCCTAGCTCCGCAGGCTACACCTTC	CASSHPSSAGYTF
TRBV28	TRBD2	TRBJ2-1	.	TGTGCCAGCAGTAAAGCGGGGGGGCACAATGAGCAGTTCTTC	CASSKAGGHNEQFF
TRBV11-2	.	TRBJ1-6	few	TGTGCCAGCAGCTTCATGGATCTGGAGACTTATAATTCACCCCTCCACTTT	CASSFMDLETYNSPLHF
TRBV7-2	.	TRBJ2-1	.	TGTGCCAGCAGGTATGGGAACAATGAGCAGTTCTTC	CASRYGNNEQFF
TRBV7-3	.	TRBJ2-2	.	TGTGCCAGCACCTGGGGTGGGCAGGACTTAGCCGGGGAGCTGTTTTTT	CASTWGGQDLAGELFF
TRBV2	.	TRBJ2-7	.	TGTGCCAGCAGGGGGCGGGGTACTTACGAGCAGTACTTC	CASRGRGTYEQYF
TRBV7-8	.	TRBJ1-6	few	TGTGCCACCCAAAGAAGACAGGTTCCCATCTTTAATTCACCCCTCCACTTT	CATQRRQVPIFNSPLHF
TRBV7-9	TRBD2	TRBJ2-1	.	TGTGCCAGCGGGCGGACTAGCGGGGCCCCGGTGGAGCAGTTCTTC	CASGRTSGAPVEQFF
TRBV4-1	.	TRBJ2-3	few	TGCGCCAGCAGCCAAGACCCGACTGGAACCACAGATACGCAGTATTTT	CASSQDPTGTTDTQYF
TRBV7-9	.	TRBJ2-7	.	TGTGCCAGCAACCCAGAGGATCAGTCATCCTACGAGCAGTACTTC	CASNPEDQSSYEQYF
TRBV28	.	TRBJ2-7	few	TGTGCCAGCAGTTCGCAGGTCTACGAGCAGTACTTC	CASSSQVYEQYF
TRBV6-2/TRBV6-3	.	TRBJ1-2	.	TGTGCCAGCAGTTACGCCCAGGGGTTCCACCCTGGCTACACCTTC	CASSYAQGFHPGYTF
TRBV10-3	TRBD2	TRBJ2-3	.	TGTGCCATCTTGGGGCGGGGGAGCACAGATACGCAGTATTTT	CAILGRGSTDTQYF
TRBV7-2	.	TRBJ2-7	many	TGTGCCAGCAGCTTAGAAGGAGGCGAGCAGTACTTC	CASSLEGGEQYF
TRBV24-1	TRBD1	TRBJ2-3	few	TGTGCCACCAGTGATTTAGGGGACAGGGGTTACGATACGCAGTATTTT	CATSDLGDRGYDTQYF
TRBV6-2/TRBV6-3	TRBD1	TRBJ2-2	.	TGTGCCAGCAGTTACTTATTCCGGTTGGACAGGGTGATGAACACCGGGGAGCTGTTTTTT	CASSYLFRLDRVMNTGELFF
TRBV7-9	TRBD1	TRBJ2-7	.	TGTGCCAGCAGCCAGGGGACAGGGGCCTACGAGCAGTACTTC	CASSQGTGAYEQYF
TRBV6-2/TRBV6-3	.	TRBJ2-7	many	TGTGCCAGCAGTTACGGGGACACCTACGAGCAGTACTTC	CASSYGDTYEQYF
TRBV7-2	.	TRBJ2-1	few	TGTGCCCCCGGTCCGGGGGCTATCTACAATGAGCAGTTCTTC	CAPGPGAIYNEQFF
TRBV12-3/TRBV12-4	.	TRBJ2-2	.	TGTGCCAGCAGTCTGACGGACCCTATAGCCGGGGAGCTGTTTTTT	CASSLTDPIAGELFF
TRBV30	.	TRBJ2-2	.	TGTGCCTGGAGTGTAACGGGTACCGGGGAGCTGTTTTTT	CAWSVTGTGELFF
TRBV7-2	.	TRBJ1-5	.	TGTGCCAGCAGCTTTTTTGGACAGTCTAGCAATCAGCCCCAGCATTTT	CASSFFGQSSNQPQHF
TRBV6-1	TRBD1	TRBJ2-6	few	TGTGCCAGCAGCGAGGACAGGCGGTTTGCCAACGTCCTGACTTTC	CASSEDRRFANVLTF
TRBV27	.	TRBJ2-7	.	TGTGCCAGCAGCTCATCGGGGGGCCAGTACGAGCAGTACTTC	CASSSSGGQYEQYF
TRBV12-5	.	TRBJ2-1	.	TGTGCTAGTGGTTTTGGAGACTCCTACAATGAGCAGTTCTTC	CASGFGDSYNEQFF
TRBV6-5	.	TRBJ2-5	few	TGTGCCAGCAGTTACGATGGGACCGGGGGCATCCAAGAGACCCAGTACTTC	CASSYDGTGGIQETQYF
TRBV28	.	TRBJ2-7	few	TGTGCCAGCAGTGCCCTGGGAGGTTTCAACGAGCAGTACTTC	CASSALGGFNEQYF
TRBV24-1	.	TRBJ1-3	few	TGTGCCACCAGTGATGCCCGGGACCGTGGCTCTGGAAACACCATATATTTT	CATSDARDRGSGNTIYF
TRBV19	.	TRBJ1-1	.	TGTGCCAGTAGTCCCCGGGCCGCCACTGAAGCTTTCTTT	CASSPRAATEAFF
TRBV20-1	TRBD1	TRBJ1-2	.	TGCAGTGCTTACAACAGGAGGGACAGAGCCTACTATGGCTACACCTTC	CSAYNRRDRAYYGYTF
TRBV29-1	.	TRBJ1-2	.	TGCAGCGTTGATGGTCGGGGTGGCTACACCTTC	CSVDGRGGYTF
TRBV6-6	.	TRBJ2-7	.	TGTGCCAGCAGTGCCCGGTCGGCAGTCTACGAGCAGTACTTC	CASSARSAVYEQYF
TRBV15	.	TRBJ2-2	few	TGTGCCACCAGCGGGCCGGGCCCTGAGATAACCGGGGAGCTGTTTTTT	CATSGPGPEITGELFF
TRBV7-9	TRBD1	TRBJ2-7	.	TGTGCCAGCAGCCCGGACAGGGGTCCCACCTACGAGCAGTACTTC	CASSPDRGPTYEQYF
TRBV7-2	TRBD2	TRBJ2-7	many	TGTGCCAGCAGTTCTAGCGGGGGGGCCTACGAGCAGTACTTC	CASSSSGGAYEQYF
TRBV12-3/TRBV12-4	TRBD1	TRBJ1-4	.	TGTGCCAGCAGTTTCCCCCATAGGGGGCGAAGTGAAAAACTGTTTTTT	CASSFPHRGRSEKLFF
TRBV12-3/TRBV12-4	TRBD1	TRBJ2-2	few	TGTGCCAGCAGTTTTAGGGACAGGAGGAACACCGGGGAGCTGTTTTTT	CASSFRDRRNTGELFF
TRBV24-1	.	TRBJ2-1	.	TGTGCCACCAGTGATTCACGGGGGGCCCCGAAGAATGAGCAGTTCTTC	CATSDSRGAPKNEQFF
TRBV7-2	.	TRBJ2-2	many	TGTGCCAGCAGCTTAGCGTTAAAGGGGAACACCGGGGAGCTGTTTTTT	CASSLALKGNTGELFF
TRBV5-6	.	TRBJ2-1	few	TGTGCCAGCAGCATCGACTTGGGGGAGCAGTTCTTC	CASSIDLGEQFF
TRBV29-1	TRBD1	TRBJ1-2	.	TGCAGCGTCCAAGACAGGGACGGCTACACCTTC	CSVQDRDGYTF
TRBV4-1	.	TRBJ2-3	.	TGCGCCAGCAGCCACCCCGGTGGCGGGGGCCCAGATACGCAGTATTTT	CASSHPGGGGPDTQYF
TRBV15	.	TRBJ1-1	once	TGTGCCACCAGCCGGGCGAGGGCGGGGATGAACACTGAAGCTTTCTTT	CATSRARAGMNTEAFF
TRBV2	.	TRBJ1-1	few	TGTGCCAGCATCACCACTGAAGCTTTCTTT	CASITTEAFF
TRBV7-9	.	TRBJ1-5	.	TGTGCCAGCAGCGGTACGACAGGAGGGGATCAGCCCCAGCATTTT	CASSGTTGGDQPQHF
TRBV28	.	TRBJ2-1	few	TGTGCCAGCAGTTTACCGGGGGCCAACAATGAGCAGTTCTTC	CASSLPGANNEQFF